These 21 T cell receptor beta chains originate from one sample sequenced in a study of shared clonotypes between healthy human individuals. TCRdb's table, derived via immunoSEQ multiplex PCR, lists solely in-frame clones and lacks some. The sample shows roughly 330,000 clones, around 74% of them seen only once. What was sequenced was memory CD4+ T cells sorted from blood. Subset given: CD45RA-negative fraction. The receptors were gathered from a man aged 25-45 years in good health.

The chain links TRBV18 to TRBJ2-7; the D gene is possibly TRBD2 (5 bases). V lost 4 bases and J lost 4, with 14 bases in between. From germline, CDR1 is KGHSH and CDR2 LQKENI. The CDR3 loop spans 14 amino acids. The CDR3 protein is CASSLSSEAYEQYF. The DNA for the CDR3 is TGTGCCAGCTCACTGAGTTCGGAGGCTTACGAGCAGTACTTC.

The J gene is TRBJ2-3, the V gene TRBV5-4; TRBD2 might be the D (6 bases). The CDR3 sequence is 13 residues long. V was trimmed by 0 bases and J by 9 bases, leaving 11 bases between them. Germline CDR1 is SGHNT and CDR2 is YYREEE (reference sequence). CDR3 region: CASSLVGGETQYF. The CDR3 region has the DNA TGTGCCAGCAGCTTGGTCGGCGGGGAAACGCAGTATTTT.

J is TRBJ1-5 and V is TRBV11-2; possible D gene TRBD1, 5 bases. CDR3 length: 15 amino acids. The V end lost 0 bases, the J end lost 5 bases, and 11 bases lay between the germline ends. Germline CDR1 reads SGHAT; CDR2 reads FQNNGV. As DNA, the CDR3 is TGTGCCAGCAGCTTAGACGGACAAGACTATCAGCCCCAGCATTTT. Encoded protein: CASSLDGQDYQPQHF.

This chain connects TRBV7-8 to TRBJ1-2, with a weak D call TRBD1 (5 bases). Trimming stripped 5 bases from V and 6 bases from J, with 10 bases between. Germline V gene data show CDR1 as SGHVS and CDR2 as FQNEAQ. This CDR3 is 12 amino acids long. Here the CDR3 DNA reads TGTGCCAGCAGCCATGGGGGTAATGGCTACACCTTC. As protein: CASSHGGNGYTF.

V is TRBV10-3 and J is TRBJ2-7, with D tentatively TRBD2 (6 bases). V was shortened by 2 bases and J by 0 bases, with 17 bases between the two germline ends. The germline V gene has CDR1 ENHRY and CDR2 SYGVKD. The CDR3 is made up of 17 amino acids. The CDR3 loop is CAISEPLRDSISYEQYF. The CDR3 bases are TGTGCCATCAGTGAGCCACTCCGGGACTCCATCTCCTACGAGCAGTACTTC.

V and J are TRBV10-2 and TRBJ2-1, with 7 bases matching TRBD2. The V gene's germline CDR1 is WSHSY and CDR2 SAAADI. The CDR3 spans 14 residues. The trim removed 8 bases at V and 0 bases at J, leaving 4 bases unmatched. CDR3 nucleotide sequence: TGCGCCAGCGCAATAGCGGGCTCCTACAATGAGCAGTTCTTC. Translating it yields CASAIAGSYNEQFF.

This clone appeared a single time. The chain recombines TRBV13 with TRBJ1-2; unclear D gene. V lost 5 bases to trimming and J lost 2 bases, with 12 bases between them. There are 14 residues in the CDR3. Looked up from germline, CDR1 is PRHDT and CDR2 is FYEKMQ (reference sequence). The CDR3 nucleotides read TGTGCCAGCAGCGTTGGTGGACCAAACTATGGCTACACCTTC. Residues: CASSVGGPNYGYTF.

V is TRBV7-2 and J is TRBJ2-2, with D perhaps TRBD1 (5 bases). Germline CDR1 is SGHTA and CDR2 is FQGNSA. Trimming removed 5 bases from V and 4 bases from J, with 14 bases in between. This CDR3 region has 15 residues. Here the CDR3 DNA reads TGTGCCAGCAGCCAATCAGGGATCCGCACCGGGGAGCTGTTTTTT. Translation gives CASSQSGIRTGELFF.

In DNA, the CDR3 is TGCGCCAGCAGCGCCGAGGACTTAGCGGTAGAGACCCAGTACTTC. Amino acid sequence: CASSAEDLAVETQYF. The gene calls are TRBV5-1 and TRBJ2-5; TRBD2 is a possible D gene (6 bases). Germline V CDR1 and CDR2: SGHRS, YFSETQ. This CDR3 is 15 amino acids long. V was pared by 4 bases and J by 4 bases, with 17 bases between.

The chain employs TRBV10-1 and TRBJ1-1, with a weak D call TRBD1 (5 bases). The CDR3 consists of 13 residues. Trimming left V 2 bases short and J 7 bases short, with 11 bases between. Germline CDR1 is WNHNN and CDR2 is SYGVQD (reference sequence). The CDR3 sequence: CASSENRDGEAFF. The CDR3 DNA reads as TGCGCCAGCAGTGAGAATAGGGACGGTGAAGCTTTCTTT.

The chain joins TRBV6-1 to TRBJ2-2; 9 bases are shared with TRBD2. CDR3 length equals 14 residues. The V gene end was trimmed by 7 bases and the J gene end by 4 bases; junction bases not matched to a gene: 4. The germline V gene has CDR1 MNHNS and CDR2 SASEGT. The CDR3 protein is CASIISGGTGELFF. DNA for the CDR3: TGTGCCAGCATCATTAGCGGGGGCACCGGGGAGCTGTTTTTT.

The chain joins TRBV29-1 to TRBJ1-2; 9 nucleotides line up with TRBD1. In germline, CDR1 is SQVTM, CDR2 ANQGSEA. The CDR3 has 15 amino acids. J lost 4 bases, V lost 3 bases, and 9 bases had no gene match. CDR3: CSVDPETGGSYGYTF. CDR3 coding DNA: TGCAGCGTTGACCCCGAGACAGGGGGAAGCTATGGCTACACCTTC.

V gene TRBV10-2 combines with J gene TRBJ1-2; tentatively, D is TRBD1 (5 bases). Germline CDR1 WSHSY, CDR2 SAAADI. Trimming took off 4 bases at V and 6 bases at J, with 9 bases between the two ends. The CDR3 extends over 12 amino acids. This CDR3 is CASSVAGNGYTF. DNA of the CDR3: TGCGCCAGCAGTGTGGCAGGGAATGGCTACACCTTC.

The chain carries TRBV19 and TRBJ1-5; 7 nucleotides align to TRBD1. CDR1 is LNHDA, CDR2 SQIVND, per germline (reference sequence). Trimming at V came to 6 bases and at J to 1 base, leaving 12 bases not matched to a gene. The CDR3 length is 17 residues. The CDR3 bases are TGTGCCAGTAGCAGAATGCAAACAGGGGTGAGCAATCAGCCCCAGCATTTT. This gives the protein CASSRMQTGVSNQPQHF. The variable domain in full, with the rest retrieved from reference TRBV19 and TRBJ1-5, is DGGITQSPKYLFRKEGQNVTLSCEQNLNHDAMYWYRQDPGQGLRLIYYSQIVNDFQKGDIAEGYSVSREKKESFPLTVTSAQKNPTAFYLCASSRMQTGVSNQPQHFGDGTRLSIL.

This clone was detected a few times. CDR3 nucleotide sequence: TGCGCCAGCAGCTTGGGTTTCGACAGGGCTCGTACCGGGGAGCTGTTTTTT. Translating gives CASSLGFDRARTGELFF. The J gene is TRBJ2-2, the V gene TRBV5-1; 7 bases are a match to TRBD1. The V and J ends lost 0 bases and 5 bases, in that order; junction bases with no gene match: 10. The CDR3 has 17 amino acids. CDR1 and CDR2 (germline): SGHRS, YFSETQ.

This clone has just a few counts. The CDR3 spells CASSPGLAGGWEQFF. In DNA form, the CDR3 reads TGCGCCAGCAGCCCTGGACTAGCGGGAGGTTGGGAGCAGTTCTTC. The chain recombines TRBV4-1 with TRBJ2-1; 14 positions agree with TRBD2. V lost 4 bases and J lost 10; bases outside the gene matches: 6. This CDR3 comprises 15 residues. CDR1 is MGHRA, CDR2 YSYEKL, per germline.

J is TRBJ2-7 and V is TRBV7-8; the D gene is possibly TRBD2 (5 bases). The germline V and J ends were trimmed by 3 bases and 9 bases, with 12 bases remaining between them. This CDR3 comprises 12 residues. Looked up from germline, CDR1 is SGHVS and CDR2 is FQNEAQ. The CDR3 here is CASSLGGSRQYF. The CDR3 bases are TGTGCCAGCAGCTTGGGCGGGTCCAGGCAGTACTTC.

CDR3 in amino acids: CASSIVGGGQFF. In nucleotides, the CDR3 is TGTGCCAGTAGTATAGTGGGCGGGGGGCAGTTCTTC. The chain couples TRBV19 to TRBJ2-1, with 7 bases aligning to TRBD2. The germline V gene encodes CDR1 LNHDA and CDR2 SQIVND (reference sequence). The CDR3 has 12 amino acids. Trimming took 1 base from V and 12 from J; bases not matched to a gene: 3.

This chain links TRBV2 with TRBJ1-1; D is perhaps TRBD1 (6 bases). CDR1 is SNHLY and CDR2 is FYNNEI in the germline V gene. The CDR3 is 13 residues long. With 8 bases removed from V and 1 base from J, the gap between germline ends came to 11 bases. The CDR3 reads CASWRQANTEAFF. The CDR3 DNA follows: TGTGCCAGCTGGCGACAGGCGAACACTGAAGCTTTCTTT. Full variable domain (remainder filled in from reference TRBV2 and TRBJ1-1): EPEVTQTPSHQVTQMGQEVILRCVPISNHLYFYWYRQILGQKVEFLVSFYNNEISEKSEIFDDQFSVERPDGSNFTLKIRSTKLEDSAMYFCASWRQANTEAFFGQGTRLTVV.

This rearrangement joins TRBV15 to TRBJ1-2; 7 nucleotides match TRBD1. The ends lost 2 bases at V and 3 bases at J; junction bases unmatched: 6. There are 15 residues in the CDR3. CDR1 and CDR2 from the germline V gene are LNHNV and YYDKDF (reference sequence). CDR3 DNA sequence: TGTGCCACCAGCAGACCTGACAGGGCCTACTATGGCTACACCTTC. Amino acids: CATSRPDRAYYGYTF.

Points on this clone: The limits of the CDR3 on the DNA are not certain, so only TCRdb's listed CDR3 is given. The chain uses TRBV29-1 and TRBJ2-3; the tabulated D call, TRBD2, remains unverified against the DNA. The CDR3 length equals 13 residues, ends included. Germline V gives CDR1 SQVTM, CDR2 ANQGSEA. CDR3: CSVGAGTSGRVYF.